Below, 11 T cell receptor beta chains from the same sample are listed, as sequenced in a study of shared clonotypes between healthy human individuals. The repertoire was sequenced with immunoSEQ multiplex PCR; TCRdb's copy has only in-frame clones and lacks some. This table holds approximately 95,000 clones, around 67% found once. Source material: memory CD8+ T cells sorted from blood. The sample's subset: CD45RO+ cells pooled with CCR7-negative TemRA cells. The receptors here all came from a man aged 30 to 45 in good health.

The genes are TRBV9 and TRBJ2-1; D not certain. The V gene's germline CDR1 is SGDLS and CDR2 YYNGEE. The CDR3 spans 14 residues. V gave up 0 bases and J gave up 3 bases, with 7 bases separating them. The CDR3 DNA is TGTGCCAGCAGCGTAGATGTAGTCTACAATGAGCAGTTCTTC. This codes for CASSVDVVYNEQFF.

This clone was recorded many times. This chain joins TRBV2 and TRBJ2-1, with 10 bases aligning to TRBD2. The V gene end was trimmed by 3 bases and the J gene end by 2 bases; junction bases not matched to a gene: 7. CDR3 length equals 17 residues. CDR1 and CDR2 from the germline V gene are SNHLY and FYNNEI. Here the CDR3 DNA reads TGTGCCAGCAGTGATCCGGCTAGCGGGAGTGCCTACAATGAGCAGTTCTTC. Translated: CASSDPASGSAYNEQFF.

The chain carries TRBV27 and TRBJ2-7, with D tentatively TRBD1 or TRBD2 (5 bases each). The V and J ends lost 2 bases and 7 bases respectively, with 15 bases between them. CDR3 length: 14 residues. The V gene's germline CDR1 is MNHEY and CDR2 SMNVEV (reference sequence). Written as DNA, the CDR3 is TGTGCCAGCAGTTTAGGGGGTGGGGCGCAGGAGCAGTACTTC. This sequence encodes CASSLGGGAQEQYF.

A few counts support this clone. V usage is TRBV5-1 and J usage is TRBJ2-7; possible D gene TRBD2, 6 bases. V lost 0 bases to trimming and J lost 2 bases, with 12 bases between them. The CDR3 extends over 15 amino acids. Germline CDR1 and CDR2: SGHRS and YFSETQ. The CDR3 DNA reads TGCGCCAGCAGCTTGGTCGGGGGTTCCCCCTACGAGCAGTACTTC. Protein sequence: CASSLVGGSPYEQYF. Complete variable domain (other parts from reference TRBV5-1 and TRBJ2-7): KAGVTQTPRYLIKTRGQQVTLSCSPISGHRSVSWYQQTPGQGLQFLFEYFSETQRNKGNFPGRFSGRQFSNSRSEMNVSTLELGDSALYLCASSLVGGSPYEQYFGPGTRLTVT.

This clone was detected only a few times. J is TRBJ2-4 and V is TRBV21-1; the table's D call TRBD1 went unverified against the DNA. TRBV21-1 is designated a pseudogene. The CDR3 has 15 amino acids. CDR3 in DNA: TGTGCCAGCAGCAAAGTGACAGGGAACAAAAACATTCAGTACTTC. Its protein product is CASSKVTGNKNIQYF.

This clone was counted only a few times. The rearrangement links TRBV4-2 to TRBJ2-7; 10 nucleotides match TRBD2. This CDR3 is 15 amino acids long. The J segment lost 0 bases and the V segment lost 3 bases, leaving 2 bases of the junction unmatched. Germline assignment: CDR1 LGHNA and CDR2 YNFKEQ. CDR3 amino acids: CASSQTSGSSYEQYF. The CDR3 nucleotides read TGTGCCAGCAGCCAGACTAGCGGGTCCTCCTACGAGCAGTACTTC.

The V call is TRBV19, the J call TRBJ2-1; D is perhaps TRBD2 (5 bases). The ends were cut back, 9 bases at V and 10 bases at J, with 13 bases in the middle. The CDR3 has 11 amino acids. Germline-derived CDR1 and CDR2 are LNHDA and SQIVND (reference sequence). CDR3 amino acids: CARAGVYEQFF. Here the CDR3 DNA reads TGTGCCAGGGCCGGGGTCTACGAGCAGTTCTTC.

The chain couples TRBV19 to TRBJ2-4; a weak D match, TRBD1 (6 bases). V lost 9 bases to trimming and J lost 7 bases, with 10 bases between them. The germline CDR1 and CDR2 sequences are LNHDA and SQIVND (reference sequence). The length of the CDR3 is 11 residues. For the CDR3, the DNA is TGTGCCAGCCGGGACATGAACATTCAGTACTTC. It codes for CASRDMNIQYF.

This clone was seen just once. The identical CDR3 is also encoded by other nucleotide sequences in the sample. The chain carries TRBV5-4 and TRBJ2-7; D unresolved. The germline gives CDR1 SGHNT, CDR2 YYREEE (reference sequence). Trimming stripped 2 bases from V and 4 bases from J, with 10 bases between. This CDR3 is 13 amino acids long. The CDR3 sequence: CASSLSWGYEQYF. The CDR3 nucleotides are TGTGCCAGCAGCTTAAGTTGGGGATACGAGCAGTACTTC.

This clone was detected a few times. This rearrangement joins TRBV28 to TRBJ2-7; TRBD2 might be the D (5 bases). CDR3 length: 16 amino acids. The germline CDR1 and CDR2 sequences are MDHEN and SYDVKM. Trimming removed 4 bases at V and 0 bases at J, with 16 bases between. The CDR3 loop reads CASSSMDGKSSYEQYF. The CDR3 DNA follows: TGTGCCAGCAGTTCAATGGACGGGAAAAGCTCCTACGAGCAGTACTTC. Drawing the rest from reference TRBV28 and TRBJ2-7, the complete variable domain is DVKVTQSSRYLVKRTGEKVFLECVQDMDHENMFWYRQDPGLGLRLIYFSYDVKMKEKGDIPEGYSVSREKKERFSLILESASTNQTSMYLCASSSMDGKSSYEQYFGPGTRLTVT.

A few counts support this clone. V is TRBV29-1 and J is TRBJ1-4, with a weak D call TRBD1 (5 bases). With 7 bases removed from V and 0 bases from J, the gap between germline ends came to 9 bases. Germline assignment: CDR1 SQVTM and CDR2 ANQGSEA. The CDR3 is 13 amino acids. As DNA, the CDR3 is TGCAGCGCCAGGACACCAACTAATGAAAAACTGTTTTTT. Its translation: CSARTPTNEKLFF.